This TCR beta chain was recorded in a study of OX40 agonist ivuxolimab in advanced cancers. Whole-study context: A mean age of roughly 60 years, range roughly 20 to 90, was recorded, and approximately 85% were male. General observations from the study: At doses 0.1 to 3.0 mg/kg, CD4+ and CD8+ clones expanded. Researchers did not establish what antigens the expanded peripheral T cells target. Expansion of clones was among the lowest in partial responders at 0.1-3.0 mg/kg.

As concerns this clone: Its antigen is unidentified.

From germline, CDR1 is SGHRS and CDR2 YFSETQ. V gave up 5 bases and J gave up 4 bases; unmatched junction bases: 4. The CDR3 runs to 15 residues. The protocol was immunoSEQ multiplex PCR, while the TCRdb copy is restricted to in-frame clones and leaves out a portion. In the table there are about 87,000 clones, around 87% of which are singletons. This sequence originates from an adult with an advanced solid tumor such as melanoma, head and neck, liver or kidney cancer. This specimen consisted of CD4+ or CD8+ T cells sorted from blood, obtained in a trial of the OX40 agonist ivuxolimab. V usage is TRBV5-1 and J usage is TRBJ2-3, with 13 bases fitting TRBD2. The CDR3 region is CASRQGLAGADTQYF. In DNA, the CDR3 is TGCGCCAGCAGACAAGGACTAGCGGGAGCAGATACGCAGTATTTT.